The sequence of this TCR beta chain was determined in a study of T cell changes during pregnancy in multiple sclerosis. TCRdb's table, derived via immunoSEQ multiplex PCR, lists solely in-frame clones and lacks some. Of around 70,000 clones listed, over 80% were seen once; the top ten hold approximately 2.1%. Germline V gene sequence: CDR1 ENHRY, CDR2 SYGVKD. V trimming: 8 bases; J trimming: 0 bases; junction bases outside the gene matches: 8. The CDR3 runs 16 residues. This sequence originates from a female donor with multiple sclerosis, enrolled in a pregnancy study. This specimen consisted of peripheral blood, obtained before pregnancy. V is TRBV10-3 and J is TRBJ2-3; 10 bases agree with TRBD2. This CDR3 reads CAIGTSVKTSTDTQYF. The CDR3 nucleotides read TGTGCCATCGGGACTAGCGTGAAGACTAGCACAGATACGCAGTATTTT.